The clone carrying this T cell receptor beta chain was observed a single time. The antigen is undetermined. This record belongs to a study of T cell repertoires in cytomegalovirus infection. Across the study: Recently identified HLA-C-restricted and well-studied HLA-B-restricted CMV epitopes were used. Points from the study as a whole: The study found HLA-C-restricted CMV-specific TCR beta clonotypes dominating the ex vivo response.

Trimming removed 6 bases from V and 5 bases from J; junction bases left unmatched: 10. CDR1 SQVTM and CDR2 ANQGSEA come from the germline V gene. CDR3 length: 15 residues. A single record per CDR3 protein comes from TCRdb applying MiXCR to the reads. The sample records 700,000 to 950,000 distinct CDR3 sequences, approximately 29% being singletons. The origin of this receptor is a human donor in good health (CMV status not recorded). Some clones in this sample may be carry-over from other donors' samples. The material sequenced was cultured CD8+ T cells from PBMCs, taken from culture after CMV antigen stimulation. V and J are TRBV29-1 and TRBJ2-5, with TRBD2 matching over 12 bases. The CDR3 region has the DNA TGCAGCGTGAAAAGACTAGCGGGGGTCTGGGAGACCCAGTACTTC. This codes for CSVKRLAGVWETQYF.